In its sample, the clone carrying this TCR beta chain was seen once. The antigen is undetermined. J was trimmed by 7 bases and V by 2 bases; bases with no gene match: 10. The CDR3 spans 16 residues. Germline CDR1 reads MDHEN; CDR2 reads SYDVKM. This entry comes from a study of OX40 agonist ivuxolimab in advanced cancers. Whole-study context: The study treated patients with ivuxolimab, an agonistic anti-OX40 (CD134) antibody.

Only in-frame clones appear in the TCRdb table, and some are missing; sequencing was by immunoSEQ multiplex PCR. The repertoire holds approximately 46,000 clones, with roughly 87% as singletons. The study's findings and limits: Normalized T-cell clonal expansion was also low in some nonresponders. Blood T cells, both CD4+ and CD8+, expanded clonally by week 6 at 0.1 to 3.0 mg/kg.

The material was CD4+ or CD8+ T cells sorted from blood, obtained in a trial of the OX40 agonist ivuxolimab. The source of this sequence is an adult with an advanced solid tumor such as melanoma, head and neck, liver or kidney cancer. The chain has TRBV28 and TRBJ1-5; 8 bases are shared with TRBD1. For the CDR3, the DNA is TGTGCCAGCAGTTTAGGAGGGCAGGGGGCTGGGCAGCCCCAGCATTTT. The encoded protein is CASSLGGQGAGQPQHF.